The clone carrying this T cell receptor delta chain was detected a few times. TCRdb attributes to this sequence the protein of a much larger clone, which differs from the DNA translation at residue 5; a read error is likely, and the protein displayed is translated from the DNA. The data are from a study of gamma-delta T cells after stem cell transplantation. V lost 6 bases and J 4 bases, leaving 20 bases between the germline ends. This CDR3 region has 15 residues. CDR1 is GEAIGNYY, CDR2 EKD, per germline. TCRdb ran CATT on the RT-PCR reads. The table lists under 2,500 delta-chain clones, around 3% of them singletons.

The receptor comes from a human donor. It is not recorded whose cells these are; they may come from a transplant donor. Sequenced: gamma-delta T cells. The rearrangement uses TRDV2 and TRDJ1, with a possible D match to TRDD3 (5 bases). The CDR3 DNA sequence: TGTGCCTGTCTAACTTTACTGGAGAACCGCGATAAACTCATCTTT. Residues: CACLTLLENRDKLIF.